The next 24 T cell receptor beta chains were all read from a single sample in a study of T cell responses to AZD1222 COVID-19 vaccine. Assay: immunoSEQ multiplex PCR; the TCRdb copy retains only in-frame clones and omits some. The sample lists some 150,000 clones; 89% were seen once. The source material was peripheral blood, sampled on day 0 of AZD1222 vaccination. These receptor sequences come from an adult in good health.

The DNA of the CDR3 is TGTGCCAGCAGCTCCCGAGGGCCTGACTACGAGCAGTACTTC. Translated: CASSSRGPDYEQYF. The rearrangement joins TRBV5-8 to TRBJ2-7, with D maybe TRBD2 (5 bases). Germline V gene sequence: CDR1 SGHTS, CDR2 YDEGEE. V was pared by 3 bases and J by 3 bases, with 13 bases between. The CDR3 consists of 14 residues.

In the case of this clone: The junction shows a germline mismatch at one end, possibly a read error. The chain recombines TRBV19 with TRBJ1-1; D gene ambiguous. Germline CDR1 is LNHDA and CDR2 is SQIVND (reference sequence). The CDR3 is made up of 9 amino acids. CDR3 residues: CASSFPPYF. In DNA, the CDR3 is TGTGCCAGTAGTTTCCCCCCTTACTTT.

V usage is TRBV5-4 and J usage is TRBJ1-6, with D hard to call. The CDR3 spans 15 residues. Looked up from germline, CDR1 is SGHNT and CDR2 is YYREEE (reference sequence). V shed 4 bases and J shed 5 bases, with 13 bases lying between them. CDR3 nucleotides: TGTGCCAGCAGCGTCGCGGATGCCCATAATTCACCCCTCCACTTT. Translation gives CASSVADAHNSPLHF.

This chain connects TRBV7-6 to TRBJ2-1, with D possibly being TRBD1 or TRBD2 (5 bases each). In germline, CDR1 is SGHVS, CDR2 FNYEAQ. V was shortened by 1 base and J by 4 bases, with 14 bases between the two germline ends. This CDR3 region has 16 residues. The CDR3 DNA reads TGTGCCAGCAGCTTAGTGAGGGGCACCTCGTACAATGAGCAGTTCTTC. This encodes CASSLVRGTSYNEQFF. Using reference TRBV7-6 and TRBJ2-1 for the parts outside the CDR3, the full variable domain is GAGVSQSPRYKVTKRGQDVALRCDPISGHVSLYWYRQALGQGPEFLTYFNYEAQQDKSGLPNDRFSAERPEGSISTLTIQRTEQRDSAMYRCASSLVRGTSYNEQFFGPGTRLTVL.

The V gene is TRBV4-1, the J gene TRBJ2-6, with TRBD1 as a possible D gene (5 bases). The length of the CDR3 is 16 residues. CDR1 MGHRA and CDR2 YSYEKL come from the germline V gene. The V end lost 6 bases, the J end lost 4 bases, and 16 bases lay between the germline ends. The CDR3 spells CASRGRGSHGANVLTF. The CDR3 nucleotides read TGCGCCAGCAGGGGGCGCGGATCTCACGGGGCCAACGTCCTGACTTTC.

The chain joins TRBV3-1 (or the pseudogene TRBV3-2) to TRBJ1-6; TRBD1 agrees at 8 bases. V shed 0 bases, J shed 3 bases, and the junction held 10 bases outside the gene matches. CDR3 length: 19 amino acids. Germline V gives CDR1 LGHDT, CDR2 YNNKEL (reference sequence). The CDR3 coding sequence is TGTGCCAGCAGCCAAGACGGACAGGGTACGGAGGGCTATAATTCACCCCTCCACTTT. Translation gives CASSQDGQGTEGYNSPLHF.

The chain uses TRBV13 and TRBJ2-6; D ambiguous. Trimming took off 5 bases at V and 1 base at J, with 9 bases between the two ends. The CDR3 has 15 residues. Germline CDR1 reads PRHDT; CDR2 reads FYEKMQ (reference sequence). CDR3: CASSQTGSGANVLTF. In DNA, the CDR3 is TGTGCCAGCAGCCAGACGGGTTCTGGGGCCAACGTCCTGACTTTC. The variable domain in full, with the rest retrieved from reference TRBV13 and TRBJ2-6, is AAGVIQSPRHLIKEKRETATLKCYPIPRHDTVYWYQQGPGQDPQFLISFYEKMQSDKGSIPDRFSAQQFSDYHSELNMSSLELGDSALYFCASSQTGSGANVLTFGAGSRLTVL.

V usage is TRBV6-1 and J usage is TRBJ1-2, with D unclear. The V end lost 2 bases, the J end lost 5 bases, and 9 bases lay between the germline ends. This CDR3 has 13 amino acids. Germline V lookup: CDR1 MNHNS, CDR2 SASEGT. CDR3 bases: TGTGCCAGCAGTGAATCAGAGCTTTATGGCTACACCTTC. Translating gives CASSESELYGYTF.

V and J are TRBV3-1 (or the pseudogene TRBV3-2) and TRBJ2-1, with TRBD1 as a possible D gene (6 bases). Germline V gene sequence: CDR1 LGHDT, CDR2 YNNKEL (reference sequence). The CDR3 is made up of 14 amino acids. Between the trimmed V and J ends, which lost 2 bases and 1 base, there was a span of 6 bases. CDR3 DNA sequence: TGTGCCAGCAGCCAAAGGGGGTCCTACAATGAGCAGTTCTTC. Translation: CASSQRGSYNEQFF.

The V and J genes are TRBV7-9 and TRBJ1-1; a possible D gene is TRBD1 (6 bases). The CDR3 runs to 15 residues. Trimming stripped 1 base from V and 1 base from J, with 10 bases between. Germline CDR1 reads SEHNR; CDR2 reads FQNEAQ (reference sequence). CDR3 nucleotides: TGTGCCAGCAGCTTAGGGGGACACCCGAACACTGAAGCTTTCTTT. Protein sequence: CASSLGGHPNTEAFF.

The chain uses TRBV13 and TRBJ2-1; 7 nucleotides align to TRBD1. This CDR3 comprises 15 residues. Germline assignment: CDR1 PRHDT and CDR2 FYEKMQ (reference sequence). Germline trimming cut 5 bases from V and 7 bases from J; bases unmatched to any gene: 11. The CDR3 nucleotides read TGTGCCAGCAGCCAAGGGACAGACGGCGCAAATGAGCAGTTCTTC. Translated: CASSQGTDGANEQFF.

The genes are TRBV27 and TRBJ1-6; TRBD1 agrees at 7 bases. This CDR3 is 14 amino acids long. J was trimmed by 14 bases and V by 11 bases; bases with no gene match: 18. The germline V gene has CDR1 MNHEY and CDR2 SMNVEV (reference sequence). Written as DNA, the CDR3 is TGTGCCCGGGACCCGGGACAGATTTTGGCATCCCTCCACTTT. Translated, it gives CARDPGQILASLHF.

J is TRBJ1-1 and V is TRBV19, with D hard to call. CDR1 LNHDA and CDR2 SQIVND come from the germline V gene (reference sequence). The CDR3 consists of 14 residues. V was pared by 3 bases and J by 1 base, with 9 bases between. CDR3 in DNA: TGTGCCAGTAGTATGAGGCCTTCGAACACTGAAGCTTTCTTT. This translates into CASSMRPSNTEAFF.

The chain recombines TRBV27 with TRBJ2-7, with TRBD2 identical over 8 bases. The germline V gene encodes CDR1 MNHEY and CDR2 SMNVEV (reference sequence). Trimming removed 3 bases from V and 1 base from J; junction bases left unmatched: 5. CDR3 size: 15 residues. The CDR3, as DNA: TGTGCCAGCAGTTTTTTCGGGGGGGGTTCCTACGAGCAGTACTTC. It is translated as CASSFFGGGSYEQYF.

The genes are TRBV27 and TRBJ1-5; D is possibly TRBD1 (5 bases). Trimming took 2 bases from V and 7 from J, leaving 15 bases between them. In germline, CDR1 is MNHEY, CDR2 SMNVEV (reference sequence). CDR3 size: 15 residues. CDR3 coding DNA: TGTGCCAGCAGTTTAGCAGGGAAAAGCTACCAGCCCCAGCATTTT. Translating it yields CASSLAGKSYQPQHF.

The table lists this clone with a count of one. The chain is built from TRBV28 and TRBJ1-2; D might be TRBD1 (5 bases). Germline values: CDR1 MDHEN, CDR2 SYDVKM. V gave up 8 bases and J gave up 4 bases, with 14 bases separating them. The CDR3 has 13 residues. The CDR3 DNA sequence: TGTGCCAGCCAGGAGACAGAGCGCTATGGCTACACCTTC. Its translation is CASQETERYGYTF.

The V and J genes are TRBV2 and TRBJ2-5; 12 nucleotides agree with TRBD2. CDR3 size: 15 residues. From germline, CDR1 is SNHLY and CDR2 FYNNEI. V trimming: 7 bases; J trimming: 9 bases; junction bases outside the gene matches: 12. The CDR3 coding sequence is TGTGCCAGCACTAACGGACTAGCGGGAACGGGGGCCCAGTACTTC. This translates into CASTNGLAGTGAQYF. Drawing the rest from reference TRBV2 and TRBJ2-5, the complete variable domain is EPEVTQTPSHQVTQMGQEVILRCVPISNHLYFYWYRQILGQKVEFLVSFYNNEISEKSEIFDDQFSVERPDGSNFTLKIRSTKLEDSAMYFCASTNGLAGTGAQYFGPGTRLLVL.

This rearrangement joins TRBV6-5 to TRBJ1-2; D unclear. Germline V lookup: CDR1 MNHEY, CDR2 SVGAGI. V was clipped by 4 bases and J by 6 bases, with 9 bases between them. This CDR3 contains 12 residues. The CDR3, as DNA: TGTGCCAGCAGTTTAGGAGGGAATGGCTACACCTTC. It translates to CASSLGGNGYTF.

The chain joins TRBV15 to TRBJ2-5; 7 bases line up with TRBD1. Per germline, CDR1 LNHNV and CDR2 YYDKDF (reference sequence). This CDR3 is built from 18 residues. V trimming: 3 bases; J trimming: 4 bases; junction bases outside the gene matches: 17. CDR3 region: CATSSPSLSDRVRETQYF. Written as DNA, the CDR3 is TGTGCCACCAGCAGCCCCTCTCTATCCGACAGGGTACGAGAGACCCAGTACTTC.

This clone has just one count. The V gene is TRBV19, the J gene TRBJ1-2; tentatively, D is TRBD1 (5 bases). Trimming took 3 bases from V and 7 from J, leaving 6 bases between them. The CDR3 loop spans 11 amino acids. The V gene's germline CDR1 is LNHDA and CDR2 SQIVND (reference sequence). Here the CDR3 DNA reads TGTGCCAGTAGTATGGGGGTTGGCTACACCTTC. This sequence encodes CASSMGVGYTF.

The rearrangement joins TRBV2 to TRBJ2-7; D remains unclear. Germline V CDR1 and CDR2: SNHLY, FYNNEI. Trimming cost V 4 bases and J 0 bases, with 10 bases left between them. CDR3 size: 14 residues. The CDR3 DNA reads TGTGCCAGCAGTGTTGCCCGCTTCTCCTACGAGCAGTACTTC. This codes for CASSVARFSYEQYF.

The rearrangement joins TRBV28 to TRBJ2-2; the match to TRBD2 covers 7 bases. Trimming cost V 5 bases and J 5 bases; bases outside gene matches: 11. The CDR3 length is 16 residues. CDR1 MDHEN and CDR2 SYDVKM come from the germline V gene. The CDR3 loop is CASSTPSGTNTGELFF. The CDR3 nucleotides are TGTGCCAGCAGTACCCCTAGCGGAACAAATACCGGGGAGCTGTTTTTT.

The chain couples TRBV2 to TRBJ2-5; 8 nucleotides align to TRBD2. CDR3 length: 15 amino acids. In germline, CDR1 is SNHLY, CDR2 FYNNEI. The V gene end was trimmed by 4 bases and the J gene end by 5 bases; junction bases not matched to a gene: 9. The CDR3 loop is CASSVAGGGGETQYF. CDR3 nucleotides: TGTGCCAGCAGTGTGGCCGGGGGGGGAGGTGAGACCCAGTACTTC.

The rearrangement joins TRBV4-1 to TRBJ1-5; D uncertain. The germline gives CDR1 MGHRA, CDR2 YSYEKL. The CDR3 is 13 residues long. V shed 0 bases and J shed 9 bases, with 9 bases lying between them. The DNA of the CDR3 is TGCGCCAGCAGCCAAGATTATCCGCGGCCCCAGCATTTT. Encoded protein: CASSQDYPRPQHF.